The entry that follows covers one TCR beta chain sequence. Its specificity is not known. The record originates from a study of cytomegalovirus exposure and HLA in healthy donors. In the PCR, 60 Vbeta and 13 Jbeta primers were used. Repertoires were generated with immunoSEQ multiplex PCR, while TCRdb's copy carries only in-frame clones and drops some. Among fewer than 200,000 clones listed, approximately 80% were seen once. Study-level results: With DRB1 most and HLA-C fewest, TCR association rates differed between HLA loci in a later analysis. Most observed TCR sequences were rare, whereas some public TCRs were detected in many donors. Specificity for CMV antigens was confirmed in vitro for a few of the CMV-associated chains. Reports showed the classifier diagnosing cytomegalovirus status with high specificity and sensitivity.

Sample: PBMCs. The TCR originated in a woman aged 18 to 35 in good health and CMV-seronegative.

The CDR3 DNA reads TGTGCCAGCAGTTTACCGGGAAGCTACGAGCAGTACTTC. This gives the protein CASSLPGSYEQYF. The rearrangement uses TRBV28 and TRBJ2-7, with a tentative D call TRBD2 (5 bases). There are 13 residues in the CDR3. In germline, CDR1 is MDHEN, CDR2 SYDVKM. V shed 2 bases and J shed 3 bases, with 8 bases lying between them.